This T cell receptor beta chain was recovered during a study of blood T cells in healthy people across ages. On the study more broadly: With template switching, about one barcoded beta molecule was captured per two T cells.

This clonotype was detected ten times or more. Its antigen is not identified. The donors, healthy Caucasians from Russia, were aged roughly 6 to 90. General study results and limits: The study could not conclusively compare naive and antigen-experienced cells, given its unsorted PBMCs. While age rose, TCR beta diversity per million T cells dropped in a roughly linear way.

Sample-barcoded 5' priming and a J-beta primer mix drove a second PCR of 7 to 11 cycles. One entry per CDR3 protein, called by TCRdb with MiXCR from the 5' RACE reads. The table has around 990,000 distinct CDR3 sequences, around two fifths seen once; the top ten hold roughly 13%. Germline CDR1 reads MGHRA; CDR2 reads YSYEKL. Trimming pared 4 bases from V and 3 bases from J, leaving 10 bases between. The CDR3 consists of 14 residues. This chain links TRBV4-1 with TRBJ1-5; no definite D call. This sequence originates from a man aged 18-30 years in good health. Sequenced: blood. DNA of the CDR3: TGCGCCAGCAGCCGTGATGGGTCCAATCAGCCCCAGCATTTT. Translating gives CASSRDGSNQPQHF.